The 8 T cell receptor beta chains given below trace back to one sample, sequenced in a study of blood T cell repertoires in COVID-19. The repertoire was sequenced with immunoSEQ multiplex PCR; TCRdb's copy has only in-frame clones and lacks some. The table shows around 150,000 clones, with 65% to 85% occurring only once. The sample taken for sequencing was PBMCs or T cells enriched from blood (not recorded which). All receptors derive from a woman aged 60 to 75 who had recovered from COVID-19.

V is TRBV27 and J is TRBJ1-6; 7 bases align to TRBD1. Germline lookup yields CDR1 MNHEY and CDR2 SMNVEV (reference sequence). The CDR3 is 15 residues long. With V trimmed by 5 bases and J by 6 bases, 7 bases remained unmatched. The CDR3 loop is CASSVRQGGNSPLHF. CDR3 in DNA: TGTGCCAGCAGTGTAAGACAGGGCGGTAATTCACCCCTCCACTTT.

This clone was seen only a few times. The rearrangement joins TRBV7-9 to TRBJ2-1, with 13 bases fitting TRBD2. Germline V gene data show CDR1 as SEHNR and CDR2 as FQNEAQ (reference sequence). This CDR3 contains 15 residues. The V segment lost 5 bases and the J segment 9 bases; nucleotides outside the gene matches: 7. Written as DNA, the CDR3 is TGTGCCAGCAGCGAGACTAGCGGGGGGTTAGTTGAGCAGTTCTTC. It translates to CASSETSGGLVEQFF.

This sequence joins TRBV4-1 and TRBJ1-2, with TRBD1 as a possible D gene (5 bases). Trimming shortened V by 0 bases and J by 2 bases, and 7 bases separated the two germline ends. Germline CDR1 reads MGHRA; CDR2 reads YSYEKL. The CDR3 is made up of 14 amino acids. CDR3 coding DNA: TGCGCCAGCAGCCAAGATGGGGGGAACTATGGCTACACCTTC. As protein: CASSQDGGNYGYTF.

The chain recombines TRBV9 with TRBJ1-4; tentative D call: TRBD1 (5 bases). Germline V lookup: CDR1 SGDLS, CDR2 YYNGEE. The V gene lost 3 bases and the J gene lost 7 bases, with 16 bases spanning the gap. There are 15 residues in the CDR3. This CDR3 is CASSAGLMGSEKLFF. CDR3 DNA: TGTGCCAGCAGCGCGGGACTCATGGGGAGTGAAAAACTGTTTTTT.

The genes are TRBV3-1 (or the pseudogene TRBV3-2) and TRBJ1-3; D possibly corresponds to TRBD1 (5 bases). Germline CDR1 is LGHDT and CDR2 is YNNKEL (reference sequence). The CDR3 loop spans 14 amino acids. V was clipped by 7 bases and J by 0 bases, with 10 bases between them. The CDR3 bases are TGTGCCAGCACCGACAGAAGCTCTGGAAACACCATATATTTT. Protein: CASTDRSSGNTIYF.

The chain links TRBV9 to TRBJ1-5, with D uncertain. There are 14 residues in the CDR3. V lost 4 bases, J lost 0 bases, and 8 bases lay in between. Germline CDR1 is SGDLS and CDR2 is YYNGEE. Here the CDR3 reads CASSSGNSNQPQHF. CDR3 nucleotides: TGTGCCAGCAGCTCGGGTAATAGCAATCAGCCCCAGCATTTT.

The chain combines TRBV7-8 with TRBJ2-7; 10 nucleotides align to TRBD1. V shed 5 bases, J shed 0 bases, and the junction held 7 bases outside the gene matches. The CDR3 has 16 amino acids. CDR1 and CDR2 (germline): SGHVS, FQNEAQ. This CDR3 reads CASSTKGQGISYEQYF. DNA of the CDR3: TGTGCCAGCAGCACGAAGGGACAGGGGATCTCCTACGAGCAGTACTTC.

J is TRBJ2-7 and V is TRBV4-1; 12 bases fit TRBD2. J gave up 3 bases and V 4 bases, and 4 bases lay outside the gene matches. The CDR3 runs 15 residues. The V gene's germline CDR1 is MGHRA and CDR2 YSYEKL. The DNA for the CDR3 is TGCGCCAGCAGCCCACTAGCGGGAGGACACTACGAGCAGTACTTC. Translation gives CASSPLAGGHYEQYF.